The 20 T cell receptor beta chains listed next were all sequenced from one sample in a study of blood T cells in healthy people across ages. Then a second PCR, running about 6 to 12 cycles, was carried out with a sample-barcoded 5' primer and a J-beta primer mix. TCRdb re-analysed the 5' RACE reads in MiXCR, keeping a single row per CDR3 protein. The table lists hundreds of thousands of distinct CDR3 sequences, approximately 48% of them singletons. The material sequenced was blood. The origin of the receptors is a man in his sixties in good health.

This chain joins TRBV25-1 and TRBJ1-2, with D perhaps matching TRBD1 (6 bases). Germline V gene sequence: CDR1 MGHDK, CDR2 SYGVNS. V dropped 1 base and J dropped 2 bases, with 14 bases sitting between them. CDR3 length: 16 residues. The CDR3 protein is CASSEFTGRANYGYTF. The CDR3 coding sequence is TGTGCCAGCAGTGAATTTACAGGGAGGGCCAACTATGGCTACACCTTC.

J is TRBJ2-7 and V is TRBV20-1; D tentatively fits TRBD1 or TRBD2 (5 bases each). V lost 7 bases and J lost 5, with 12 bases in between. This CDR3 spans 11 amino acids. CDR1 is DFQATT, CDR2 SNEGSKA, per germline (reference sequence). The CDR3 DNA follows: TGCAGTGTGAGAGGGGACGACGAGCAGTACTTC. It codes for CSVRGDDEQYF.

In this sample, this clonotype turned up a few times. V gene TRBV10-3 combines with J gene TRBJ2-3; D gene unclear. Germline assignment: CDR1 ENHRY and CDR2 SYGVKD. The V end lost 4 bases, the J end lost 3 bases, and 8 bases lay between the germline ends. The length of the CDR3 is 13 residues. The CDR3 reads CAISVKGTDTQYF. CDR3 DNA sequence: TGTGCCATCAGTGTGAAGGGTACAGATACGCAGTATTTT.

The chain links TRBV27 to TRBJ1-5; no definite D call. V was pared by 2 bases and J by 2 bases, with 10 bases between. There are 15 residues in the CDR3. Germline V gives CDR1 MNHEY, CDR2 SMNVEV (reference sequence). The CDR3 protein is CASSLRPNGNQPQHF. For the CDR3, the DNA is TGTGCCAGCAGTTTAAGACCGAATGGCAATCAGCCCCAGCATTTT.

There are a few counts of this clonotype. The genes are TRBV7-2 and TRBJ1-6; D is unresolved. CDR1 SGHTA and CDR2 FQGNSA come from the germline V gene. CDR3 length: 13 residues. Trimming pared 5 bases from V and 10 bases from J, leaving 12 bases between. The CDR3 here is CASSPPTGSPLHF. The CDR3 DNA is TGTGCCAGCAGCCCACCGACCGGGTCACCCCTCCACTTT.

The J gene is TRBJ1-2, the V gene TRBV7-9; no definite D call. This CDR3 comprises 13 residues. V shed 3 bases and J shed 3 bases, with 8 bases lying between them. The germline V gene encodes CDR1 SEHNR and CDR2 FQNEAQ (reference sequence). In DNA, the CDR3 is TGTGCCAGCAGCTTGGAGGGCCACTATGGCTACACCTTC. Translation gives CASSLEGHYGYTF.

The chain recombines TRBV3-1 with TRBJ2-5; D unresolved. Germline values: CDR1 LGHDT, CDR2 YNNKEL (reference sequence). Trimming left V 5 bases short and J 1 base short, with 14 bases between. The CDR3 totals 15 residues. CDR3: CASSSLRLTQETQYF. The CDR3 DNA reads TGTGCCAGCAGCTCCCTAAGACTTACCCAAGAGACCCAGTACTTC.

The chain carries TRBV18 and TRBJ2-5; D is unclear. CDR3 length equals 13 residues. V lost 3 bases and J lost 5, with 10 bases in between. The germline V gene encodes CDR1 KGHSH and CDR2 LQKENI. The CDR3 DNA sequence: TGTGCCAGCTCACCGAGCGAAGCGGAGACCCAGTACTTC. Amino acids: CASSPSEAETQYF.

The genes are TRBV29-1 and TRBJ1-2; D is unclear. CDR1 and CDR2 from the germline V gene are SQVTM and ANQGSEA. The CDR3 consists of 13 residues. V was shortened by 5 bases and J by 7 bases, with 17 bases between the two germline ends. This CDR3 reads CSVPREDYVGYTF. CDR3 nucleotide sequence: TGCAGCGTTCCCCGCGAGGACTATGTTGGCTACACCTTC.

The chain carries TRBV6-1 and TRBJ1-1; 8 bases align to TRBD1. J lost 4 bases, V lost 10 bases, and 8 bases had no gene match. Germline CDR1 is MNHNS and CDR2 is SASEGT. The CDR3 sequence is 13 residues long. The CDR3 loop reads CATQTGASTEAFF. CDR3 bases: TGTGCCACCCAGACAGGGGCGAGCACTGAAGCTTTCTTT.

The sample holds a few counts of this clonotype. The CDR3 spells CASSLIAGGGNEQFF. The CDR3 DNA follows: TGTGCCAGCAGCTTAATAGCGGGGGGTGGCAATGAGCAGTTCTTC. J is TRBJ2-1 and V is TRBV7-2, with 10 bases that match TRBD2. CDR1 and CDR2 (germline): SGHTA, FQGNSA. The V segment lost 2 bases and the J segment 6 bases; nucleotides outside the gene matches: 4. This CDR3 spans 15 amino acids.

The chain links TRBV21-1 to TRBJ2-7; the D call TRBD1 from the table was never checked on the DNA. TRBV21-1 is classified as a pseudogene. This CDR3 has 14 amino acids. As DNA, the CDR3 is TGTGCCAGCAGCAAAGGGGCAGGGGGCTACGAGCAGTACTTC. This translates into CASSKGAGGYEQYF.

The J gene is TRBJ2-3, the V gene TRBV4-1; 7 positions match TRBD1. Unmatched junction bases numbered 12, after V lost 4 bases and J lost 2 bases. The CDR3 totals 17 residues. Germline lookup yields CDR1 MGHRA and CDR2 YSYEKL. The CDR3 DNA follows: TGCGCCAGCAGCCGCGACTTCAGACAGGGTATCACAGATACGCAGTATTTT. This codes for CASSRDFRQGITDTQYF.

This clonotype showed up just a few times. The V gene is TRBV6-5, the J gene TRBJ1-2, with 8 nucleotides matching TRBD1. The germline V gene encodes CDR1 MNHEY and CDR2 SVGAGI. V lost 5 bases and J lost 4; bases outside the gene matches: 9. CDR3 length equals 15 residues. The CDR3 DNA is TGTGCCAGCAGTCGTTTAATGGACAGGGTCTATGGCTACACCTTC. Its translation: CASSRLMDRVYGYTF.

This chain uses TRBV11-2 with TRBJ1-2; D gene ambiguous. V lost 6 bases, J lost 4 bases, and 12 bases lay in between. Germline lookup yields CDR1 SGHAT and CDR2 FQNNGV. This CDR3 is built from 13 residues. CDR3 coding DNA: TGTGCCAGCAGGTCAGGACCGATCTATGGCTACACCTTC. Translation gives CASRSGPIYGYTF.

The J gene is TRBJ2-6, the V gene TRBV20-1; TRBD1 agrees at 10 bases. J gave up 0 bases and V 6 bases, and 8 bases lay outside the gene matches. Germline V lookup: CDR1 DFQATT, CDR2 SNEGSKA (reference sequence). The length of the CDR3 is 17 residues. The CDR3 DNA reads TGCAGTGCCGAAGACAGGGGGCGTCTCTCTGGGGCCAACGTCCTGACTTTC. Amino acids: CSAEDRGRLSGANVLTF.

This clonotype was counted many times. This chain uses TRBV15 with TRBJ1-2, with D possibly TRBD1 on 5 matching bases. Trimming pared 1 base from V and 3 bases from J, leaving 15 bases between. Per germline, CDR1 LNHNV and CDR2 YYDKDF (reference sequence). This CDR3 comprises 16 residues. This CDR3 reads CATSRGGRGLDYGYTF. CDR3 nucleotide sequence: TGTGCCACCAGCAGAGGTGGAAGGGGCCTCGACTATGGCTACACCTTC.

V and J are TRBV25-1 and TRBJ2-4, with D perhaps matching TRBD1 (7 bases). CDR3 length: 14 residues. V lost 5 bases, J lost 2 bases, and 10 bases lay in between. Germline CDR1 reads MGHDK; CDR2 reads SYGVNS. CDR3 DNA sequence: TGTGCCAGCAGTCAGGGGGGAACCAAAAACATTCAGTACTTC. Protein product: CASSQGGTKNIQYF.

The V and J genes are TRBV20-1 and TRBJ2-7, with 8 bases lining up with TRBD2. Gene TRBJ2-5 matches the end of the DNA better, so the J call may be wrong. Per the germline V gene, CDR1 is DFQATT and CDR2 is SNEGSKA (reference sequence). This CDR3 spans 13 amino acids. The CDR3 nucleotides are TGCAGTGCCCCCGGGGGGGGGCTAGAGACCCAGTACTTC. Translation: CSAPGGGLETQYF.

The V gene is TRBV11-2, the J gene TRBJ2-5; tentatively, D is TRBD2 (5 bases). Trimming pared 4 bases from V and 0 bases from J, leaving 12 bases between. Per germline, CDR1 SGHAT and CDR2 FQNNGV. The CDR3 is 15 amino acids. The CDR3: CASSWYRGYQETQYF. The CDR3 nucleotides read TGTGCCAGCAGCTGGTACCGGGGTTACCAAGAGACCCAGTACTTC. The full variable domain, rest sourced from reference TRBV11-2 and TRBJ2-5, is EAGVAQSPRYKIIEKRQSVAFWCNPISGHATLYWYQQILGQGPKLLIQFQNNGVVDDSQLPKDRFSAERLKGVDSTLKIQPAKLEDSAVYLCASSWYRGYQETQYFGPGTRLLVL.